Reported below is one TCR beta chain. Trimming took 3 bases from V and 7 from J; bases not matched to a gene: 4. The length of the CDR3 is 14 residues. CDR1 is MNHEY, CDR2 SVGAGI, per germline. The entry originates in a study of blood T cell repertoires in COVID-19. Looking at the study overall: Sites in the United States, Italy and Spain provided acute and convalescent COVID-19 samples. Nucleic acid was either cDNA or gDNA, and it came from T cells, B-cell-depleted T cells, or PBMCs.

Per the original methods: Estimation of nucleated cell counts was performed using reference gene primer amplification. Sequencing was performed with immunoSEQ multiplex PCR; in TCRdb, only in-frame clones are kept and a portion is missing. The V and J calls and clone size were taken over from that table, and D and trimming were inferred from the DNA. The sample lists around 120,000 clones, around 88% seen once, with 0.88% in the top ten. The sample comprised peripheral blood. This clonotype was sampled from a woman in her forties or fifties with active or convalescent COVID-19. The V call is TRBV6-5, the J call TRBJ2-2, with 8 bases fitting TRBD2. The CDR3 region has the DNA TGTGCCAGCAGTTATGCGGGGGGCGGCGGGGAGCTGTTTTTT. Its protein is CASSYAGGGGELFF.